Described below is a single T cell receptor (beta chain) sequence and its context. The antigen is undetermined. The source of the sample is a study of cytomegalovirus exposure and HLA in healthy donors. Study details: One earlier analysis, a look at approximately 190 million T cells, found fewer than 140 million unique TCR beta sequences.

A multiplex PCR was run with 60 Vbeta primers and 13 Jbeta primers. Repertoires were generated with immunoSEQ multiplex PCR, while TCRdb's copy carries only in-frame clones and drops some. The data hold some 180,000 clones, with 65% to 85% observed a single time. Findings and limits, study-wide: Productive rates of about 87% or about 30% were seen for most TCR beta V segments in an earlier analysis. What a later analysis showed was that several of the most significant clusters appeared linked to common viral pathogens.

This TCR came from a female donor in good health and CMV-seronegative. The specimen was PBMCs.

The CDR3 loop is CASSLWGGTDTQYF. For the CDR3, the DNA is TGCGCCAGCAGCTTGTGGGGCGGCACAGATACGCAGTATTTT. The rearrangement links TRBV5-1 to TRBJ2-3; possible D gene TRBD1, 5 bases. This CDR3 is built from 14 residues. V lost 1 base and J 1 base, leaving 7 bases between the germline ends. Germline values: CDR1 SGHRS, CDR2 YFSETQ. Together with reference TRBV5-1 and TRBJ2-3, the CDR3 gives the full variable domain: KAGVTQTPRYLIKTRGQQVTLSCSPISGHRSVSWYQQTPGQGLQFLFEYFSETQRNKGNFPGRFSGRQFSNSRSEMNVSTLELGDSALYLCASSLWGGTDTQYFGPGTRLTVL.